Each of the 20 T cell receptor beta chains below was sequenced from the same sample in a study of T-cell memory formation after mild COVID-19. TCRdb reprocessed the 5' RACE reads via MiXCR and lists one record per CDR3 protein. Among about 430,000 distinct CDR3 sequences listed, approximately 24% were seen once. The sequencing sample was made of PBMCs or a T cell subset sorted from them (not recorded which). The receptors derive from an adult woman who had mild COVID-19 (a few samples of this study predate the infection). Cell type and time point are not known.

The genes are TRBV5-5 and TRBJ2-5; perhaps TRBD1 as D (5 bases). Trimming shortened V by 3 bases and J by 5 bases, and 14 bases separated the two germline ends. Germline values: CDR1 SGHKS, CDR2 YYEKEE (reference sequence). CDR3 size: 14 residues. CDR3 DNA: TGTGCCAGCAGCTCCCACGGTGGGGCTGAGACCCAGTACTTC. It encodes CASSSHGGAETQYF.

V gene TRBV7-9 combines with J gene TRBJ1-4; tentatively, D is TRBD1 (5 bases). This CDR3 is 16 amino acids long. Trimming cost V 1 base and J 8 bases, with 17 bases left between them. The germline gives CDR1 SEHNR, CDR2 FQNEAQ (reference sequence). The CDR3 sequence is CASSLGGAMLGEKLFF. As DNA, the CDR3 is TGTGCCAGCAGCTTAGGAGGGGCCATGCTGGGGGAAAAACTGTTTTTT.

The genes are TRBV12-3 or TRBV12-4 and TRBJ1-3, with D maybe TRBD1 (6 bases). Between the trimmed V and J ends, which lost 6 bases and 0 bases, there was a span of 18 bases. The length of the CDR3 is 17 residues. The CDR3 loop reads CASRRPGTLNSGNTIYF. CDR3 nucleotides: TGTGCCAGCAGAAGGCCCGGGACACTCAACTCTGGAAACACCATATATTTT.

This clonotype was observed a few times. J is TRBJ2-1 and V is TRBV24-1; 11 bases match TRBD2. This CDR3 region has 14 residues. J gave up 10 bases and V 5 bases, and 6 bases lay outside the gene matches. Germline V lookup: CDR1 KGHDR, CDR2 SFDVKD. CDR3 sequence reads: CATSVGLAGGEQFF. The CDR3 bases are TGTGCCACCAGTGTGGGGCTAGCGGGAGGAGAGCAGTTCTTC.

This clonotype was detected only a few times. This chain links TRBV7-2 with TRBJ2-7, with 13 positions matching TRBD2. The CDR3 consists of 17 residues. CDR1 and CDR2 from the germline V gene are SGHTA and FQGNSA. The trim removed 3 bases at V and 4 bases at J, leaving 9 bases unmatched. The CDR3 nucleotides are TGTGCCAGCAGCTTTGGTTTGTCGGGACTAGCGGGGTACGAGCAGTACTTC. It yields the protein CASSFGLSGLAGYEQYF.

This clonotype was seen a few times. V gene TRBV9 combines with J gene TRBJ2-1; 8 bases line up with TRBD1. With 0 bases clipped from V and 3 bases from J, the junction kept 2 bases outside the gene matches. The germline V gene encodes CDR1 SGDLS and CDR2 YYNGEE. This CDR3 is 15 amino acids long. The CDR3 region is CASSVGDRIYNEQFF. The CDR3 nucleotides read TGTGCCAGCAGCGTAGGGGACAGGATCTACAATGAGCAGTTCTTC.

The genes are TRBV7-6 and TRBJ2-1; D possibly corresponds to TRBD2 (6 bases). Looked up from germline, CDR1 is SGHVS and CDR2 is FNYEAQ. The length of the CDR3 is 14 residues. Trimming pared 5 bases from V and 8 bases from J, leaving 16 bases between. The CDR3 is CASSPGGREYEQFF. DNA of the CDR3: TGTGCCAGCAGCCCCGGGGGTAGAGAGTATGAGCAGTTCTTC.

At least ten counts were recorded for this clonotype. The rearrangement links TRBV20-1 to TRBJ2-3; D not certain. The CDR3 contains 12 residues. Trimming removed 4 bases at V and 3 bases at J, with 8 bases between. CDR1 is DFQATT and CDR2 is SNEGSKA in the germline V gene (reference sequence). For the CDR3, the DNA is TGCAGTGCTAACTTGGGGACAGATACGCAGTATTTT. Amino acid sequence: CSANLGTDTQYF.

This clonotype was detected a few times. The CDR3 reads CASSEIAYEQYF. CDR3 DNA: TGTGCCAGCAGCGAAATAGCCTACGAGCAGTACTTC. J is TRBJ2-7 and V is TRBV6-1; D uncertain. From germline, CDR1 is MNHNS and CDR2 SASEGT. V lost 6 bases and J 2 bases, leaving 8 bases between the germline ends. CDR3 length equals 12 residues.

The J gene is TRBJ2-7, the V gene TRBV6-5; D perhaps matches TRBD1 (6 bases). The CDR3 extends over 15 amino acids. The V gene lost 2 bases and the J gene lost 5 bases, with 16 bases spanning the gap. CDR1 is MNHEY and CDR2 is SVGAGI in the germline V gene. CDR3 in amino acids: CASSYTPTGPDEQYF. Here the CDR3 DNA reads TGTGCCAGCAGTTACACCCCGACAGGCCCGGACGAGCAGTACTTC.

The chain carries TRBV7-9 and TRBJ2-3; possibly TRBD2 for D (5 bases). Trimming took 4 bases from V and 2 from J, leaving 13 bases between them. This CDR3 region has 15 residues. The germline V gene encodes CDR1 SEHNR and CDR2 FQNEAQ (reference sequence). CDR3: CASSYSGSVTDTQYF. CDR3 sequence (DNA): TGTGCCAGCAGCTACTCTGGGAGCGTCACAGATACGCAGTATTTT.

This clonotype turned up a few times. V gene TRBV10-3 combines with J gene TRBJ1-1; TRBD1 agrees at 8 bases. This CDR3 is 13 amino acids long. V was clipped by 10 bases and J by 1 base; unmatched bases: 5. Germline-derived CDR1 and CDR2 are ENHRY and SYGVKD. CDR3 in DNA: TGTGCCACCGTCAGGGGGCCGAACACTGAAGCTTTCTTT. Translation: CATVRGPNTEAFF.

The V call is TRBV20-1, the J call TRBJ1-4; D unresolved. Germline V gene sequence: CDR1 DFQATT, CDR2 SNEGSKA (reference sequence). The CDR3 contains 14 residues. V was pared by 3 bases and J by 4 bases, with 12 bases between. The CDR3 DNA sequence: TGCAGTGCTAGTTTCGGGCAGCTTAATGAAAAACTGTTTTTT. It encodes CSASFGQLNEKLFF.

On this clonotype: Sequence at one end of the junction differs from germline and may be a read error. The chain recombines TRBV20-1 with TRBJ1-4; TRBD1 might be the D (6 bases). The germline CDR1 and CDR2 sequences are DFQATT and SNEGSKA (reference sequence). The CDR3 has 15 amino acids. The CDR3 region is CSARGGKGTNEKLFF. In DNA form, the CDR3 reads TGCAGTGCAAGAGGGGGGAAAGGAACTAATGAAAAACTGTTTTTT.

This rearrangement joins TRBV7-2 to TRBJ2-5, with D possibly being TRBD2 (5 bases). The germline gives CDR1 SGHTA, CDR2 FQGNSA. The germline V and J ends were trimmed by 1 base and 2 bases, with 11 bases remaining between them. This CDR3 contains 15 residues. For the CDR3, the DNA is TGTGCCAGCAGCTTAGGAGGGCGGAAACAAGAGACCCAGTACTTC. Its translation: CASSLGGRKQETQYF.

This rearrangement joins TRBV3-1 to TRBJ2-1, with unresolved D. Germline V gene data show CDR1 as LGHDT and CDR2 as YNNKEL (reference sequence). V was cut by 8 bases and J by 8 bases, with 10 bases left in between. The CDR3 covers 11 residues. The CDR3 DNA reads as TGTGCCAGCGGCCGAGTTGATGAGCAGTTCTTC. Its translation: CASGRVDEQFF.

This clonotype has just a few counts. The chain combines TRBV12-3 or TRBV12-4 with TRBJ1-1; D gene uncertain. V shed 7 bases and J shed 1 base, with 10 bases lying between them. CDR3 size: 13 residues. Here the CDR3 reads CASKTGRNTEAFF. The CDR3 bases are TGTGCCAGCAAGACCGGGAGGAACACTGAAGCTTTCTTT.

This clonotype was recorded at least ten times. The chain joins TRBV5-1 to TRBJ1-4, with 7 bases identical to TRBD1. Germline-derived CDR1 and CDR2 are SGHRS and YFSETQ. J gave up 8 bases and V 4 bases, and 11 bases lay outside the gene matches. This CDR3 is 15 amino acids long. CDR3 protein: CASSPDRSRGEKLFF. The DNA of the CDR3 is TGCGCCAGCAGCCCGGACAGGTCCCGGGGGGAAAAACTGTTTTTT.

This clonotype was seen many times. The CDR3 sequence: CASSLGDRGHRETQYF. DNA of the CDR3: TGTGCCAGCAGCTTGGGTGACAGGGGCCATCGAGAGACCCAGTACTTC. The V and J genes are TRBV7-9 and TRBJ2-5, with 8 bases identical to TRBD1. Looked up from germline, CDR1 is SEHNR and CDR2 is FQNEAQ (reference sequence). J gave up 4 bases and V 3 bases, and 10 bases lay outside the gene matches. This CDR3 is 16 amino acids long.

This clonotype has a handful of counts. This chain connects TRBV30 to TRBJ2-1, with 8 nucleotides matching TRBD2. Germline-derived CDR1 and CDR2 are GTSNPN and SVGIG (reference sequence). V dropped 5 bases and J dropped 2; count of bases not matched to a gene: 14. The CDR3 extends over 17 amino acids. For the CDR3, the DNA is TGTGCCTGGCATCGGGGGGGCGTCACCCCGGCCTACAATGAGCAGTTCTTC. Amino acids: CAWHRGGVTPAYNEQFF.